These 11 T cell receptor beta chains were all obtained from the same sample, sequenced in a study of a mutant IDH1 vaccine in newly diagnosed glioma. Antigen specificity for these receptors is unknown. Time point of the sample: week 11, during vaccination. In every dose of vaccine, 300 ug of mutant IDH1 20-mer peptide was given alongside topical imiquimod. Data came from immunoSEQ multiplex PCR; TCRdb stores just in-frame clones and leaves some out. Among roughly 120,000 clones listed, around three quarters were seen once. Material: PBMCs, obtained from a glioma patient whose treatment included an IDH1 peptide vaccine. Every receptor here comes from a man between 40 and 49 years old with glioma.

CDR3 coding DNA: TGTGCCAGCAGCTCCGGACTAGCGGGAGTGGGCTACGAGCAGTACTTC. Translation: CASSSGLAGVGYEQYF. The chain joins TRBV5-4 to TRBJ2-7; 13 bases align to TRBD2. The V segment lost 3 bases and the J segment 3 bases; nucleotides outside the gene matches: 6. Germline CDR1 is SGHNT and CDR2 is YYREEE (reference sequence). The CDR3 is made up of 16 amino acids.

The J gene is TRBJ1-6, the V gene TRBV14; D uncertain. CDR1 and CDR2 (germline): SGHDN, FVKESK. Trimming took off 4 bases at V and 7 bases at J, with 11 bases between the two ends. The CDR3 is 14 residues long. The CDR3 nucleotides are TGTGCCAGCAGCCCGTCGGTCTCGAATTCACCCCTCCACTTT. It codes for CASSPSVSNSPLHF.

This clone appeared a single time. The chain carries TRBV2 and TRBJ2-5; 7 positions agree with TRBD1. CDR3 length: 17 residues. Germline V lookup: CDR1 SNHLY, CDR2 FYNNEI. The J segment lost 7 bases and the V segment lost 5 bases, leaving 19 bases of the junction unmatched. The DNA for the CDR3 is TGTGCCAGCAGTCCCCCAGTGGGAACAGGGGAATTAAGGACCCAGTACTTC. Protein product: CASSPPVGTGELRTQYF.

This clone was picked up a small number of times. V is TRBV11-3 and J is TRBJ2-2; no clear D gene. The germline gives CDR1 SGHNT, CDR2 YENEEA. The V end lost 1 base, the J end lost 1 base, and 4 bases lay between the germline ends. The CDR3 extends over 14 amino acids. The CDR3 nucleotides read TGTGCCAGCAGCTTAGGAGTGAACACCGGGGAGCTGTTTTTT. This codes for CASSLGVNTGELFF.

This clone showed up just once. The CDR3 DNA reads as TGTGCCAGCAGCCACCTCTCGGCGGTTTATAATTCACCCCTCCACTTT. Translating it yields CASSHLSAVYNSPLHF. The chain links TRBV14 to TRBJ1-6; no definite D call. This CDR3 has 16 residues. The germline V gene encodes CDR1 SGHDN and CDR2 FVKESK. Trimming stripped 3 bases from V and 4 bases from J, with 13 bases between.

J is TRBJ1-2 and V is TRBV12-5; a weak D match, TRBD1 (5 bases). Per the germline V gene, CDR1 is LGHNT and CDR2 is FRNRAP. The CDR3 contains 13 residues. V shed 5 bases and J shed 6 bases, with 13 bases lying between them. This chain's CDR3 is CASGMLGGDGYTF. DNA for the CDR3: TGTGCTAGTGGTATGCTTGGGGGTGATGGCTACACCTTC.

A few counts support this clone. The chain combines TRBV5-4 with TRBJ1-1; D is undetermined. Germline V gene lookup returns CDR1 SGHNT and CDR2 YYREEE (reference sequence). The CDR3 length is 14 residues. V was cut by 0 bases and J by 3 bases, with 9 bases left in between. The CDR3 sequence: CASSLAAVDTEAFF. For the CDR3, the DNA is TGTGCCAGCAGCTTGGCAGCTGTAGACACTGAAGCTTTCTTT.

This clone was detected many times. This chain joins TRBV30 and TRBJ1-1; the D is unclear. The CDR3 is 13 amino acids. Germline V gene sequence: CDR1 GTSNPN, CDR2 SVGIG (reference sequence). The CDR3 DNA reads TGTGCACAAAGCGACGGTCGGAACACTGAAGCTTTCTTT. Protein: CAQSDGRNTEAFF.

The CDR3 bases are TGTGCCAGCATCCATACTAGTGACGATACGCAGTATTTT. It is translated as CASIHTSDDTQYF. V and J are TRBV6-1 and TRBJ2-3; perhaps TRBD2 as D (5 bases). This CDR3 has 13 residues. V lost 7 bases, J lost 6 bases, and 14 bases lay in between. Germline V gives CDR1 MNHNS, CDR2 SASEGT.

The chain uses TRBV5-8 and TRBJ2-2; D perhaps matches TRBD1 (6 bases). Deletions cut 4 bases from V and 4 bases from J, with 23 bases between. From germline, CDR1 is SGHTS and CDR2 YDEGEE. The CDR3 sequence is 18 residues long. CDR3 protein: CASSPAFLATGSTGELFF. CDR3 coding DNA: TGTGCCAGCAGCCCCGCGTTTCTAGCCACAGGGAGCACCGGGGAGCTGTTTTTT.

V gene TRBV5-4 combines with J gene TRBJ2-7; 10 bases are a match to TRBD2. With V trimmed by 1 base and J by 0 bases, 4 bases remained unmatched. Looked up from germline, CDR1 is SGHNT and CDR2 is YYREEE (reference sequence). The CDR3 sequence is 16 residues long. The CDR3 nucleotides are TGTGCCAGCAGCTTGTTGCTAGCGGGAGCCTCCTACGAGCAGTACTTC. It yields the protein CASSLLLAGASYEQYF.